The next 24 T cell receptor beta chains were all read from a single sample in a study of CD8 T cells in Susac syndrome. RNA in amounts of about 0.5 to 1 ug was reverse transcribed with random hexamers. Using its own MiXCR run on the immunoSEQ multiplex PCR reads, TCRdb lists one record per CDR3 protein. The data show about 73,000 distinct CDR3 sequences, 85% to 95% seen once. Material for sequencing was CD8+ T cells from PBMCs. These receptors came from a human donor with multiple sclerosis.

The gene calls are TRBV9 and TRBJ2-7, with D possibly being TRBD1 (6 bases). This CDR3 is built from 14 residues. V dropped 2 bases and J dropped 2 bases, with 11 bases sitting between them. CDR1 and CDR2 (germline): SGDLS, YYNGEE. The CDR3 coding sequence is TGTGCCAGCAGCGTGGACAGTTCCCCCTACGAGCAGTACTTC. This gives the protein CASSVDSSPYEQYF.

This chain connects TRBV7-2 to TRBJ1-1, with unresolved D. Per germline, CDR1 SGHTA and CDR2 FQGNSA. The ends were cut back, 0 bases at V and 5 bases at J, with 4 bases in the middle. The CDR3 covers 12 residues. Written as DNA, the CDR3 is TGTGCCAGCAGCTTAGCAACAACTGAAGCTTTCTTT. This translates into CASSLATTEAFF.

CDR3 sequence: CASSTYRQEETQYF. The CDR3 DNA follows: TGTGCCAGTAGTACTTATCGACAGGAAGAGACCCAGTACTTC. The chain uses TRBV19 and TRBJ2-5, with D maybe TRBD1 (6 bases). Germline V gene lookup returns CDR1 LNHDA and CDR2 SQIVND (reference sequence). The CDR3 has 14 amino acids. V shed 4 bases and J shed 3 bases, with 12 bases lying between them.

V is TRBV7-8 and J is TRBJ2-7; 7 bases agree with TRBD1. CDR1 and CDR2 from the germline V gene are SGHVS and FQNEAQ. Trimming removed 5 bases from V and 0 bases from J; junction bases left unmatched: 4. The CDR3 runs to 14 residues. The CDR3 DNA sequence: TGTGCCAGCAGCCCTGGGACAGTCTCCTACGAGCAGTACTTC. Translation gives CASSPGTVSYEQYF.

The chain has TRBV29-1 and TRBJ1-2; 9 positions match TRBD1. The CDR3 length is 13 residues. Germline trimming cut 5 bases from V and 4 bases from J; bases unmatched to any gene: 5. The germline V gene has CDR1 SQVTM and CDR2 ANQGSEA. The CDR3 region has the DNA TGCAGCGTTTGGACAGGGGTCTTCTATGGCTACACCTTC. Translating it yields CSVWTGVFYGYTF.

The chain has TRBV27 and TRBJ2-1, with 12 nucleotides matching TRBD2. CDR3 length: 14 amino acids. Germline V gene sequence: CDR1 MNHEY, CDR2 SMNVEV (reference sequence). The CDR3 region has the DNA TGTGCTTCTAGCGGGGGGGAATTTTACAATGAGCAGTTCTTC. Protein sequence: CASSGGEFYNEQFF.

This chain uses TRBV12-3 or TRBV12-4 with TRBJ2-7, with 10 bases that match TRBD2. V gave up 3 bases and J gave up 6 bases; unmatched junction bases: 5. This CDR3 is built from 14 residues. The CDR3, as DNA: TGTGCCAGCAGTTTCAGCGGGGGGGCCGTCGAGCAGTACTTC. Its protein product is CASSFSGGAVEQYF.

This chain connects TRBV4-3 to TRBJ1-1; TRBD1 is a possible D gene (6 bases). The CDR3 loop spans 15 amino acids. Germline-derived CDR1 and CDR2 are LGHNA and YSLEER. V lost 2 bases, J lost 4 bases, and 14 bases lay in between. The CDR3: CASSQYSQGTTEAFF. The CDR3 coding sequence is TGCGCCAGCAGCCAATATTCCCAGGGGACCACTGAAGCTTTCTTT.

The chain couples TRBV6-6 to TRBJ1-1, with 10 bases identical to TRBD1. This CDR3 has 13 amino acids. CDR1 and CDR2 (germline): MNHNY, SVGAGI (reference sequence). Trimming removed 4 bases from V and 4 bases from J; junction bases left unmatched: 0. The CDR3 spells CASSWTGGTEAFF. CDR3 nucleotides: TGTGCCAGCAGTTGGACAGGGGGCACTGAAGCTTTCTTT.

V and J are TRBV29-1 and TRBJ2-1; TRBD2 matches at 11 bases. The CDR3 totals 12 residues. CDR1 is SQVTM and CDR2 is ANQGSEA in the germline V gene. The trim removed 6 bases at V and 13 bases at J, leaving 8 bases unmatched. For the CDR3, the DNA is TGCAGCGTGGAACGGCTAGCGGGGGGACAGTTCTTC. Translation: CSVERLAGGQFF.

V and J are TRBV6-2 or TRBV6-3 and TRBJ2-7; 7 bases match TRBD1. With 4 bases clipped from V and 1 base from J, the junction kept 1 base outside the gene matches. The CDR3 runs to 13 residues. Per the germline V gene, CDR1 is MNHEY and CDR2 is SVGEGT. CDR3 amino acids: CASSSTGSYEQYF. CDR3 DNA sequence: TGTGCCAGCAGTTCGACAGGGTCCTACGAGCAGTACTTC.

This sequence joins TRBV29-1 and TRBJ1-2; no clear D gene. The CDR3 extends over 14 amino acids. Germline V gene sequence: CDR1 SQVTM, CDR2 ANQGSEA. V lost 7 bases to trimming and J lost 6 bases, with 21 bases between them. CDR3 in amino acids: CSAHLTGQTDGYTF. The CDR3 region has the DNA TGCAGCGCTCACTTAACCGGGCAAACGGATGGCTACACCTTC.

This chain connects TRBV7-2 to TRBJ1-5; 8 bases fit TRBD1. The trim removed 4 bases at V and 7 bases at J, leaving 9 bases unmatched. CDR3 length equals 15 residues. Germline V gives CDR1 SGHTA, CDR2 FQGNSA. The CDR3 DNA sequence: TGTGCCAGCAGCTCAGGACAGGGTATGGGCCAGCCCCAGCATTTT. Amino acids: CASSSGQGMGQPQHF.

J is TRBJ2-3 and V is TRBV7-9, with D perhaps being TRBD1 or TRBD2 (5 bases each). Germline V gives CDR1 SEHNR, CDR2 FQNEAQ (reference sequence). The CDR3 consists of 16 residues. V was cut by 4 bases and J by 4 bases, with 18 bases left in between. The CDR3 bases are TGTGCCAGCAGCTCGCTCGGGGCGGAGGTGCCAGATACGCAGTATTTT. It encodes CASSSLGAEVPDTQYF.

This clonotype has just one count. V usage is TRBV7-2 and J usage is TRBJ2-3; 8 bases align to TRBD2. The CDR3 length is 15 residues. Trimming took 5 bases from V and 5 from J; bases not matched to a gene: 9. Germline-derived CDR1 and CDR2 are SGHTA and FQGNSA. CDR3 loop: CASSLTGGAQDTQYF. The CDR3 region has the DNA TGTGCCAGCAGCCTAACCGGGGGGGCCCAAGATACGCAGTATTTT.

This clonotype was observed a handful of times. This rearrangement joins TRBV7-9 to TRBJ2-7; possible D gene TRBD1, 6 bases. The length of the CDR3 is 13 residues. Germline V gives CDR1 SEHNR, CDR2 FQNEAQ (reference sequence). Trimming pared 6 bases from V and 2 bases from J, leaving 11 bases between. The CDR3 sequence is CASSLRGTYEQYF. The DNA for the CDR3 is TGTGCCAGCAGTCTGAGGGGGACCTACGAGCAGTACTTC.

The V and J genes are TRBV7-9 and TRBJ1-1; 10 nucleotides match TRBD1. Germline-derived CDR1 and CDR2 are SEHNR and FQNEAQ (reference sequence). The J segment lost 8 bases and the V segment lost 5 bases, leaving 11 bases of the junction unmatched. The CDR3 sequence is 15 residues long. The DNA for the CDR3 is TGTGCCAGCAGCCCAGACAGGGGGCCGCCCCAAGAAGCTTTCTTT. Protein product: CASSPDRGPPQEAFF.

The chain employs TRBV4-1 and TRBJ1-1; D is ambiguous. The CDR3 length is 14 residues. Germline-derived CDR1 and CDR2 are MGHRA and YSYEKL. The V and J ends lost 1 base and 4 bases respectively, with 10 bases between them. The CDR3 DNA sequence: TGCGCCAGCAGCCAAGTGGGATCGAGCACTGAAGCTTTCTTT. Its protein product is CASSQVGSSTEAFF.

The rearrangement links TRBV6-5 to TRBJ1-2; the D gene is possibly TRBD1 (5 bases). V was shortened by 4 bases and J by 2 bases, with 11 bases between the two germline ends. CDR3 length: 14 residues. Germline values: CDR1 MNHEY, CDR2 SVGAGI. CDR3 residues: CASSSPTENYGYTF. The CDR3 coding sequence is TGTGCCAGCAGTTCTCCGACAGAGAACTATGGCTACACCTTC.

The J gene is TRBJ1-2, the V gene TRBV10-3; weak D call: TRBD1 (5 bases). The CDR3 has 14 residues. Germline CDR1 reads ENHRY; CDR2 reads SYGVKD. Between the trimmed V and J ends, which lost 2 bases and 2 bases, there was a span of 9 bases. CDR3 sequence: CAISENWGNYGYTF. In DNA form, the CDR3 reads TGTGCCATCAGTGAGAATTGGGGGAACTATGGCTACACCTTC.

The chain carries TRBV12-3 or TRBV12-4 and TRBJ1-5; D gene uncertain. This CDR3 spans 12 amino acids. V lost 1 base and J 4 bases, leaving 2 bases between the germline ends. CDR3 protein: CASSLDNQPQHF. The CDR3 DNA reads TGTGCCAGCAGTTTAGATAATCAGCCCCAGCATTTT.

Of note for this clonotype: A read error may account for a junction end that differs from germline. This chain joins TRBV3-1 and TRBJ2-2, with D perhaps TRBD1 or TRBD2 (5 bases each). Germline CDR1 reads LGHDT; CDR2 reads YNNKEL (reference sequence). CDR3 length: 12 amino acids. The CDR3 DNA reads as TGTGCGAGCATGGGGGTTACCGGGGAGCTGTTTTTT. Translating gives CASMGVTGELFF.

The CDR3 loop reads CSVEVAGGREQYF. The DNA for the CDR3 is TGCAGCGTTGAGGTAGCGGGAGGGCGCGAGCAGTACTTC. The V call is TRBV29-1, the J call TRBJ2-7; 11 positions match TRBD2. The CDR3 consists of 13 residues. The ends lost 3 bases at V and 6 bases at J; junction bases unmatched: 4. Germline assignment: CDR1 SQVTM and CDR2 ANQGSEA.

The rearrangement joins TRBV11-2 to TRBJ2-3; 11 nucleotides line up with TRBD2. Germline CDR1 is SGHAT and CDR2 is FQNNGV. This CDR3 spans 16 amino acids. After removal of 3 bases from V and 4 bases from J, the junction contained 6 bases not matched to a gene. The CDR3 region is CASSFPSGRRADTQYF. In nucleotides, the CDR3 is TGTGCCAGCAGCTTTCCTAGCGGGAGGCGAGCAGATACGCAGTATTTT. The full variable domain, with the rest looked up from reference TRBV11-2 and TRBJ2-3, is EAGVAQSPRYKIIEKRQSVAFWCNPISGHATLYWYQQILGQGPKLLIQFQNNGVVDDSQLPKDRFSAERLKGVDSTLKIQPAKLEDSAVYLCASSFPSGRRADTQYFGPGTRLTVL.